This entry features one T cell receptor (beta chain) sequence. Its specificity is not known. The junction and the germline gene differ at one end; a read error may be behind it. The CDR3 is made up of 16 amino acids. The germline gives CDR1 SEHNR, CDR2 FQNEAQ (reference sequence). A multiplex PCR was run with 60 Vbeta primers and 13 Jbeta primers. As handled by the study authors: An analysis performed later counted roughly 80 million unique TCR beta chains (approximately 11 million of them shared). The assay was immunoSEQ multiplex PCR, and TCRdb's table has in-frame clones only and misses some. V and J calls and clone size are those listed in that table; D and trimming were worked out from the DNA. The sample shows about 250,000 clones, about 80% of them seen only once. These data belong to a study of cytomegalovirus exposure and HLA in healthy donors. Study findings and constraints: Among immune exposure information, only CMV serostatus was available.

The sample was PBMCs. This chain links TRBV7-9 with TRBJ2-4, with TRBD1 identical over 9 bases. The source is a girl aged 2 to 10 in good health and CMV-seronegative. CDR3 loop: CSSSLGQGLAKNIQYF. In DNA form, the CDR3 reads TGTTCCAGCAGCTTAGGACAGGGGCTTGCCAAAAACATTCAGTACTTC.